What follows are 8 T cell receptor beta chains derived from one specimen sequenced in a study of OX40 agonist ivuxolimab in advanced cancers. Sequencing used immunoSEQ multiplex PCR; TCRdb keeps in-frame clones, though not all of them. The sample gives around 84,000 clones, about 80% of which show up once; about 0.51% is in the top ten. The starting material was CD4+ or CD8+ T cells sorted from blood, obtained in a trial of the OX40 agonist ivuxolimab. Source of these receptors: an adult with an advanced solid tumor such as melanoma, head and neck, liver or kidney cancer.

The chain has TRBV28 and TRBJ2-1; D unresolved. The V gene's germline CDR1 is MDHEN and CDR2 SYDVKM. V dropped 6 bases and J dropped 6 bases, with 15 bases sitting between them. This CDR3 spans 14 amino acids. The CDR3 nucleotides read TGTGCCAGCAGCTACTACAAAGACGTCAATGAGCAGTTCTTC. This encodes CASSYYKDVNEQFF. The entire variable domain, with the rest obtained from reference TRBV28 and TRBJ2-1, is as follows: DVKVTQSSRYLVKRTGEKVFLECVQDMDHENMFWYRQDPGLGLRLIYFSYDVKMKEKGDIPEGYSVSREKKERFSLILESASTNQTSMYLCASSYYKDVNEQFFGPGTRLTVL.

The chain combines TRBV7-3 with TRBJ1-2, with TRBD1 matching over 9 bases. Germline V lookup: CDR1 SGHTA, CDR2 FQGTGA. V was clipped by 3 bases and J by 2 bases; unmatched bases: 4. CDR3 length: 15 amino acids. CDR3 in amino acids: CASSLTGTGNYGYTF. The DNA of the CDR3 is TGTGCCAGCAGCTTGACTGGGACAGGGAACTATGGCTACACCTTC.

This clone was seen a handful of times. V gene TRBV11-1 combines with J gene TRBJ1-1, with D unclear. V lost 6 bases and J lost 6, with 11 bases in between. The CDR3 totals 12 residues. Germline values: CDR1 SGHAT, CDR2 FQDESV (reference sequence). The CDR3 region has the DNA TGTGCCAGCAGTTTTCAAAGCGCTGAAGCTTTCTTT. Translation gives CASSFQSAEAFF. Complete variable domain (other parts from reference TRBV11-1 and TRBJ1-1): EAEVAQSPRYKITEKSQAVAFWCDPISGHATLYWYRQILGQGPELLVQFQDESVVDDSQLPKDRFSAERLKGVDSTLKIQPAELGDSAMYLCASSFQSAEAFFGQGTRLTVV.

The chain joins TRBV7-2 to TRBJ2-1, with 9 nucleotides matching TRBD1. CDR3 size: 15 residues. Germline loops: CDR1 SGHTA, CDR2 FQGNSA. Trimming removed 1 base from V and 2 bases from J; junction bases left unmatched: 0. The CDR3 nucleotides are TGTGCCAGCAGCTTAGGACAGGGGGCCTACAATGAGCAGTTCTTC. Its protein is CASSLGQGAYNEQFF. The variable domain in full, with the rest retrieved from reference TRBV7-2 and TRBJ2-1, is GAGVSQSPSNKVTEKGKDVELRCDPISGHTALYWYRQSLGQGLEFLIYFQGNSAPDKSGLPSDRFSAERTGGSVSTLTIQRTQQEDSAVYLCASSLGQGAYNEQFFGPGTRLTVL.

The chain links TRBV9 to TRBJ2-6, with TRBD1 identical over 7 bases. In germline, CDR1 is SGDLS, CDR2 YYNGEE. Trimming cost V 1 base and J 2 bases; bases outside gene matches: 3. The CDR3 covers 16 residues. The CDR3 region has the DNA TGTGCCAGCAGCGTACACACAGGGGCTGGGGCCAACGTCCTGACTTTC. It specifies CASSVHTGAGANVLTF.

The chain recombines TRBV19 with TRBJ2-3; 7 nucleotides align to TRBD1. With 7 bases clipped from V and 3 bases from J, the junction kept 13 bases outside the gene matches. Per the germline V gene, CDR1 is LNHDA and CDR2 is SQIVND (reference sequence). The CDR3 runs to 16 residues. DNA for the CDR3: TGTGCCAGTACCAATATCAGGGGGAGAGGAACAGATACGCAGTATTTT. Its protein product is CASTNIRGRGTDTQYF.

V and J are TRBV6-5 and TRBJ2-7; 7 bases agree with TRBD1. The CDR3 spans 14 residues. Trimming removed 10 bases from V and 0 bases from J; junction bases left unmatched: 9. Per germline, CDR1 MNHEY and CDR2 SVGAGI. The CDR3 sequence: CATLDRHDSYEQYF. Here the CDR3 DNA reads TGTGCCACCTTGGACAGGCACGACTCCTACGAGCAGTACTTC.

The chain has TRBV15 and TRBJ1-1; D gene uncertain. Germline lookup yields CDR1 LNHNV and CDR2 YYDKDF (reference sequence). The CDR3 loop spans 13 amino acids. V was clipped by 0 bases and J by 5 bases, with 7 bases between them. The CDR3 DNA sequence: TGTGCCACCAGCAGAGAGAGGAGAACTGAAGCTTTCTTT. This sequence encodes CATSRERRTEAFF.